This T cell receptor beta chain was sequenced for a study of shared clonotypes between healthy human individuals. Study details: Researchers drew samples from two women and three men aged 18 to 49.

Each replicate PCR on the sorted subsets used 200 ng DNA (roughly 32,000 T cell genomes). Produced via immunoSEQ multiplex PCR; TCRdb's table is partial and in-frame only. This repertoire shows 2.5 million or so clones, 85% to 95% found once; its top ten account for roughly 0.15%. Trimming stripped 2 bases from V and 0 bases from J, with 13 bases between. The CDR3 spans 16 residues. Per germline, CDR1 MNHNY and CDR2 SVGAGI (reference sequence). Source material: naive CD4+ T cells sorted from blood. Stated subset: CD45RA+ positively selected. The chain is built from TRBV6-6 and TRBJ1-2, with no clear D. The receptor was isolated from a man in his late teens or twenties in good health. The CDR3 here is CASSYPAGVSNYGYTF. The CDR3 DNA follows: TGTGCCAGCAGTTACCCAGCGGGAGTCTCTAACTATGGCTACACCTTC.